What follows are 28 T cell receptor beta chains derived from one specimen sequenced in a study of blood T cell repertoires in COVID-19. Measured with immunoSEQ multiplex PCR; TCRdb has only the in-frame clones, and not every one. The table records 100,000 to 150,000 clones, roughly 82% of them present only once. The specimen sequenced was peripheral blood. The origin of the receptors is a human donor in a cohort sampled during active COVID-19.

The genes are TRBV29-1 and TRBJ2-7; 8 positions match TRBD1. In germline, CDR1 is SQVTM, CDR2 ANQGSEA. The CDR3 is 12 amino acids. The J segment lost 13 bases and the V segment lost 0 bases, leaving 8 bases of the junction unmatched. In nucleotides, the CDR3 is TGCAGCGTTGAAGATCTAGGGACAGGAGCTTACTTC. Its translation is CSVEDLGTGAYF.

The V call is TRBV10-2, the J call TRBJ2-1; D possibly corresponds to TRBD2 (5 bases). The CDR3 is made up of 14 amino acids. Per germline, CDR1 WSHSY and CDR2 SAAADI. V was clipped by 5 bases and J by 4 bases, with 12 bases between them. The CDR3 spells CASSTSSPYNEQFF. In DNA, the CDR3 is TGCGCCAGCAGTACCTCTAGCCCGTACAATGAGCAGTTCTTC.

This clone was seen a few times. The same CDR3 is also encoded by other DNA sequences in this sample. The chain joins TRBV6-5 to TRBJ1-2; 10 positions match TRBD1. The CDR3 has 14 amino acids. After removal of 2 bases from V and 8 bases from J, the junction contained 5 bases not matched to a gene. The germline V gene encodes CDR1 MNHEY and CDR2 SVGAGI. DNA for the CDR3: TGTGCCAGCAGTTACACGGGACAGGGGCAGGGCTACACCTTC. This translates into CASSYTGQGQGYTF.

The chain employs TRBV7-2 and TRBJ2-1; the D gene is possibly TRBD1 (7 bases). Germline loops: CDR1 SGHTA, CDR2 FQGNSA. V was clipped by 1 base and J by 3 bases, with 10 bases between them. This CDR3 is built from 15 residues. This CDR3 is CASSLGQGGYNEQFF. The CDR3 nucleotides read TGTGCCAGCAGCTTAGGTCAGGGGGGCTACAATGAGCAGTTCTTC.

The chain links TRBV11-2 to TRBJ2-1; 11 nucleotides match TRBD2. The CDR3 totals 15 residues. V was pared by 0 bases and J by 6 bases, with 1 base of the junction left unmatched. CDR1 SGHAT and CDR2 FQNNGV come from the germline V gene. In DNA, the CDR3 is TGTGCCAGCAGCTTAGAACTAGCGGGAGCCAATGAGCAGTTCTTC. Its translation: CASSLELAGANEQFF.

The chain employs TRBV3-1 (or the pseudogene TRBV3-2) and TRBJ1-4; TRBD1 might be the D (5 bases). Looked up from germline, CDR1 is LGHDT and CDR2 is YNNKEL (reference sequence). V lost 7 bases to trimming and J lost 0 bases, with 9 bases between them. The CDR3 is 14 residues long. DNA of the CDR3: TGTGCCAGCACCCGGGGGGCAACTAATGAAAAACTGTTTTTT. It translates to CASTRGATNEKLFF.

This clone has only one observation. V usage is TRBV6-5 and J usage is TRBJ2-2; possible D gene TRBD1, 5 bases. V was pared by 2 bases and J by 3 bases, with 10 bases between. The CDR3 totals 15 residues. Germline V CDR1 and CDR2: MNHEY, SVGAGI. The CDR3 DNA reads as TGTGCCAGCAGTTACAAAGGGGAACACACCGGGGAGCTGTTTTTT. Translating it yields CASSYKGEHTGELFF.

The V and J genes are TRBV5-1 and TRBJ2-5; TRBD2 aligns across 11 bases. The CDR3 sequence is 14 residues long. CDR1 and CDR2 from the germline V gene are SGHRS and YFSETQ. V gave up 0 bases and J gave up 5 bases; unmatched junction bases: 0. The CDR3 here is CASSLGTSGETQYF. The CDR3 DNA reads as TGCGCCAGCAGCTTGGGGACTAGCGGGGAGACCCAGTACTTC.

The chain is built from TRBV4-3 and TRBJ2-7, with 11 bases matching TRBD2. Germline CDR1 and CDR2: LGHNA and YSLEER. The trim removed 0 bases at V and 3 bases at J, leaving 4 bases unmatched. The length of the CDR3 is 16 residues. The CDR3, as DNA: TGCGCCAGCAGCCAAGATAGTACTAGCGGGAGCTACGAGCAGTACTTC. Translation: CASSQDSTSGSYEQYF.

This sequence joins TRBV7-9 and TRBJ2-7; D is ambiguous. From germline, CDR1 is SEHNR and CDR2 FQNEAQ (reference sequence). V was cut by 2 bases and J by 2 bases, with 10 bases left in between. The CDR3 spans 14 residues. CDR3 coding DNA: TGTGCCAGCAGCTTATTCGCAAGCACCTACGAGCAGTACTTC. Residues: CASSLFASTYEQYF.

The CDR3 is CASSVAQGMYGYTF. The CDR3 DNA reads as TGTGCCAGCAGCGTAGCTCAGGGGATGTACGGCTACACCTTC. This chain uses TRBV9 with TRBJ1-2, with D maybe TRBD1 (6 bases). This CDR3 region has 14 residues. From germline, CDR1 is SGDLS and CDR2 YYNGEE. V lost 0 bases and J lost 8, with 14 bases in between.

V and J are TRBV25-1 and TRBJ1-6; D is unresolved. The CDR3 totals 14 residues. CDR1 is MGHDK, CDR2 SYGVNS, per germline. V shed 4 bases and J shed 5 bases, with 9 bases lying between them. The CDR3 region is CASSGTGNNSPLHF. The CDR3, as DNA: TGTGCCAGCAGTGGGACGGGGAATAATTCACCCCTCCACTTT.

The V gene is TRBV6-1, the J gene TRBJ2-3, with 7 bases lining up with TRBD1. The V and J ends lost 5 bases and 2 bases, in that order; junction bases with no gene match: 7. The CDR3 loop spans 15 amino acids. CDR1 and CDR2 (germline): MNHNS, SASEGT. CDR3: CASSTDRVYTDTQYF. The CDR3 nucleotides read TGTGCCAGCAGTACCGACAGGGTATACACAGATACGCAGTATTTT.

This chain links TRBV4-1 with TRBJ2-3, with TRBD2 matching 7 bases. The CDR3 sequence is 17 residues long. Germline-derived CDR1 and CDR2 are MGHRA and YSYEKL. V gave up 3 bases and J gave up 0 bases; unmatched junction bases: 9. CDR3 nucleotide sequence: TGCGCCAGCAGCCACCCTTCTAGCGGCCTTAGCACAGATACGCAGTATTTT. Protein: CASSHPSSGLSTDTQYF.

In DNA form, the CDR3 reads TGTGCCACCAGGCGGGGGGACTTAGTATTTAATGAGCAGTTCTTC. Translation: CATRRGDLVFNEQFF. This chain uses TRBV19 with TRBJ2-1; TRBD2 matches at 8 bases. With 10 bases clipped from V and 7 bases from J, the junction kept 15 bases outside the gene matches. This CDR3 contains 15 residues. The V gene's germline CDR1 is LNHDA and CDR2 SQIVND (reference sequence).

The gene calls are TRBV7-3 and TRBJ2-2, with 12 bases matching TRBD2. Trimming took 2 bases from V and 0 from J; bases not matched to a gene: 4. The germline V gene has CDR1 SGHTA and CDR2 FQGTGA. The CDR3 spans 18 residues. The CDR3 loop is CASSLYGTSGPNTGELFF. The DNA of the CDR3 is TGTGCCAGCAGCTTATACGGGACTAGCGGGCCGAACACCGGGGAGCTGTTTTTT.

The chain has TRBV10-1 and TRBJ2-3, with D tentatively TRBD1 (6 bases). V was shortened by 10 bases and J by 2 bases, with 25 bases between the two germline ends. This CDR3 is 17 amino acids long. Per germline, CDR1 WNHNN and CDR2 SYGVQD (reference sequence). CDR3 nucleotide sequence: TGCGCCACCCATGAATTTCCGGGACACTCGTTCACAGATACGCAGTATTTT. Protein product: CATHEFPGHSFTDTQYF.

The CDR3 DNA reads TGTGCCAGTAGGGGGACACGAGGAGGTGAGCAGTTCTTC. Translation gives CASRGTRGGEQFF. The genes are TRBV19 and TRBJ2-1; D perhaps matches TRBD1 (6 bases). Between the trimmed V and J ends, which lost 6 bases and 9 bases, there was a span of 15 bases. Germline CDR1 reads LNHDA; CDR2 reads SQIVND (reference sequence). This CDR3 has 13 residues.

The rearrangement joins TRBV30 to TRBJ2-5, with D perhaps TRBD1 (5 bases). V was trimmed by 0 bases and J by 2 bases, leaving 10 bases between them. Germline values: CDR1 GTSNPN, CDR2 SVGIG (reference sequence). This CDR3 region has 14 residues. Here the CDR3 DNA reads TGTGCCTGGAGTGTAGTACAGGAACAAGAGACCCAGTACTTC. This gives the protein CAWSVVQEQETQYF.

The CDR3 sequence: CASRSSTEAFF. Written as DNA, the CDR3 is TGTGCCAGCAGGTCATCCACTGAAGCTTTCTTT. V is TRBV3-1 (or the pseudogene TRBV3-2) and J is TRBJ1-1; D not resolved. The germline V gene encodes CDR1 LGHDT and CDR2 YNNKEL (reference sequence). The germline V and J ends were trimmed by 6 bases and 4 bases, with 6 bases remaining between them. The CDR3 consists of 11 residues.

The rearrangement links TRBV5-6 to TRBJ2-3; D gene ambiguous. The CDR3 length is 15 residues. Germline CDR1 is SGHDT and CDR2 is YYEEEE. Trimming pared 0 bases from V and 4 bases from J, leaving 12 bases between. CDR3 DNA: TGTGCCAGCAGCTTGGTAGACCGACGGGCAGATACGCAGTATTTT. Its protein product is CASSLVDRRADTQYF. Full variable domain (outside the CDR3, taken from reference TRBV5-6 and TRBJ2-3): DAGVTQSPTHLIKTRGQQVTLRCSPKSGHDTVSWYQQALGQGPQFIFQYYEEEERQRGNFPDRFSGHQFPNYSSELNVNALLLGDSALYLCASSLVDRRADTQYFGPGTRLTVL.

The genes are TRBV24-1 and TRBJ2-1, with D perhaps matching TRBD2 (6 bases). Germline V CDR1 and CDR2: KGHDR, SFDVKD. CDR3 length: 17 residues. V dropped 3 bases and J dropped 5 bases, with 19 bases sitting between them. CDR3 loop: CATSDLQKTSPHNEQFF. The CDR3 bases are TGTGCCACCAGTGATCTACAAAAAACTAGCCCCCACAATGAGCAGTTCTTC.

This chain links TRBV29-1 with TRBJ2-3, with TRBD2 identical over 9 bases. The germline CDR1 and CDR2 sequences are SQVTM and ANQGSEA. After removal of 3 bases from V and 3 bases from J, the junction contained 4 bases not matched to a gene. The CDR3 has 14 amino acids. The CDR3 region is CSVERLAGTDTQYF. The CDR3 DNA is TGCAGCGTTGAGCGCCTAGCGGGAACAGATACGCAGTATTTT.

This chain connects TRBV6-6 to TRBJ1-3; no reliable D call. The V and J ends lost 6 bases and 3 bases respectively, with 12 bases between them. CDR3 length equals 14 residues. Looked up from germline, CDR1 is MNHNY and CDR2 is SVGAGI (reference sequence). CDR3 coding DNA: TGTGCCAGCAGCTCCGGACTGAATGGAAACACCATATATTTT. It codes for CASSSGLNGNTIYF.

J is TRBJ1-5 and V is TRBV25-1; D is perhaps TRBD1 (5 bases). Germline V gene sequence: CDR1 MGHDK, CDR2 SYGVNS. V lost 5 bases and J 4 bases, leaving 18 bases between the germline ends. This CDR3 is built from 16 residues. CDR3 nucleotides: TGTGCCAGCAGTAGTAGCTTTGGGGCAGGGAATCAGCCCCAGCATTTT. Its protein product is CASSSSFGAGNQPQHF.

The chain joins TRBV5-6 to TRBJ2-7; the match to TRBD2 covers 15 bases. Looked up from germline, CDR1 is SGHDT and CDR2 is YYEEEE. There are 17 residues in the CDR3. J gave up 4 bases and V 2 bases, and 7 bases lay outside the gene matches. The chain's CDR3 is CASSLGGLAGGVYEQYF. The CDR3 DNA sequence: TGTGCCAGCAGCTTAGGCGGACTAGCGGGAGGGGTTTACGAGCAGTACTTC.

CDR3 in DNA: TGTGCCAGCAGCCTGACCAGGACTAGCGGGTTTACGGGGCAGTACTTC. Translated, it gives CASSLTRTSGFTGQYF. J is TRBJ2-7 and V is TRBV16; 11 bases are shared with TRBD2. Germline CDR1 reads KGHSY; CDR2 reads FQNENV. The CDR3 is 16 residues long. The V gene end was trimmed by 4 bases and the J gene end by 9 bases; junction bases not matched to a gene: 14. The full variable domain, rest sourced from reference TRBV16 and TRBJ2-7, is GEEVAQTPKHLVRGEGQKAKLYCAPIKGHSYVFWYQQVLKNEFKFLISFQNENVFDETGMPKERFSAKCLPNSPCSLEIQATKLEDSAVYFCASSLTRTSGFTGQYFGPGTRLTVT.

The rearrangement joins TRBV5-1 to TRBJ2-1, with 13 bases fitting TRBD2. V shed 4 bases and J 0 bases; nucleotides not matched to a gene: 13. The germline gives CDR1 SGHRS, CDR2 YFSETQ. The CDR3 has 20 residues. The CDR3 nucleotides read TGCGCCAGCAGCACCGGACTAGCGGGAGTTGATTTGGGCTCCTACAATGAGCAGTTCTTC. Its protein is CASSTGLAGVDLGSYNEQFF.